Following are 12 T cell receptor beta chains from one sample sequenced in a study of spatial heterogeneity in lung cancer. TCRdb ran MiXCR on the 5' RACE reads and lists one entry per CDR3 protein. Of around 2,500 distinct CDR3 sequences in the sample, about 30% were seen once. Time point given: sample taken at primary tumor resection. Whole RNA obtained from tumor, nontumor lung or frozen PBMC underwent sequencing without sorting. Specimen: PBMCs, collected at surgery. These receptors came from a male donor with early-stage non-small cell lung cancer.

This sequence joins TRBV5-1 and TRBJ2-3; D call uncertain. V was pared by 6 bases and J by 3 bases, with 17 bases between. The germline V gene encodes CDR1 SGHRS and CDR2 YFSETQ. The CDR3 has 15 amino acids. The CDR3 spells CASTPEDVKTDTQYF. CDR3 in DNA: TGCGCCAGCACACCCGAGGACGTTAAGACAGATACGCAGTATTTT. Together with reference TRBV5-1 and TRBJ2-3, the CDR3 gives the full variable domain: KAGVTQTPRYLIKTRGQQVTLSCSPISGHRSVSWYQQTPGQGLQFLFEYFSETQRNKGNFPGRFSGRQFSNSRSEMNVSTLELGDSALYLCASTPEDVKTDTQYFGPGTRLTVL.

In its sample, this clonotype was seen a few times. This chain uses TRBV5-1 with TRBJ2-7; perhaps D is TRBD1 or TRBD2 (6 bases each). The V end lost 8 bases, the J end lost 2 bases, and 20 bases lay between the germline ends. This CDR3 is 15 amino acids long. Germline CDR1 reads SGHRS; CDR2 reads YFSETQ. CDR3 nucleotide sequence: TGCGCCAGTAGGGAAAGGGGGGACACCACCTACGAGCAGTACTTC. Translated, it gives CASRERGDTTYEQYF.

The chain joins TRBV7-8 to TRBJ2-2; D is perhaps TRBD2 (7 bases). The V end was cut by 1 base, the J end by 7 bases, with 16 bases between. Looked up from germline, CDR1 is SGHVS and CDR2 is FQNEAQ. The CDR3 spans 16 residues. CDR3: CASSLEEGGTNGELFF. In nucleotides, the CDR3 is TGTGCCAGCAGCTTAGAAGAAGGGGGGACTAACGGGGAGCTGTTTTTT.

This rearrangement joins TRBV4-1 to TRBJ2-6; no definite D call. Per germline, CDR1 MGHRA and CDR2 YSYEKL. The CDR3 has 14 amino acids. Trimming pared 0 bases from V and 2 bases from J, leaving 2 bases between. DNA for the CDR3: TGCGCCAGCAGCCAAGATCCTGGGGCCAACGTCCTGACTTTC. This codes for CASSQDPGANVLTF.

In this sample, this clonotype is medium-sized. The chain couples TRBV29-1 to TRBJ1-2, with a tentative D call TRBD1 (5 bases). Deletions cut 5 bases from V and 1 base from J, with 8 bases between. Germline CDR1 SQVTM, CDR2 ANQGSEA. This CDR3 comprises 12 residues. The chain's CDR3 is CSVRQINYGYTF. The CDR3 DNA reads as TGCAGCGTTAGACAGATTAACTATGGCTACACCTTC.

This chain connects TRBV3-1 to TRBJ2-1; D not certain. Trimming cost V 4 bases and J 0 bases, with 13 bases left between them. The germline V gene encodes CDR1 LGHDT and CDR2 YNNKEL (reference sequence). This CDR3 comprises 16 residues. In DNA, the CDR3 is TGTGCCAGCAGCCCCCGGCGCCCTAGCTCCTACAATGAGCAGTTCTTC. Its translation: CASSPRRPSSYNEQFF.

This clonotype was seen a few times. Here the CDR3 DNA reads TGTGCCAGCAGCTTGCTAGGGGGTCAAGAGACCCAGTACTTC. Translation gives CASSLLGGQETQYF. The chain recombines TRBV5-4 with TRBJ2-5; D might be TRBD1 (6 bases). The CDR3 loop spans 14 amino acids. V was shortened by 1 base and J by 2 bases, with 9 bases between the two germline ends. The germline CDR1 and CDR2 sequences are SGHNT and YYREEE (reference sequence). Based on the CDR3 plus reference TRBV5-4 and TRBJ2-5, the full variable domain is ETGVTQSPTHLIKTRGQQVTLRCSSQSGHNTVSWYQQALGQGPQFIFQYYREEENGRGNFPPRFSGLQFPNYSSELNVNALELDDSALYLCASSLLGGQETQYFGPGTRLLVL.

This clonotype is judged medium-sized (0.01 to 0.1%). CDR3 coding DNA: TGCGCCAGCAGCCAAGCGCCTCAGGTGACGGGGGGAGGGACAGATACGCAGTATTTT. This encodes CASSQAPQVTGGGTDTQYF. This chain joins TRBV4-3 and TRBJ2-3, with 7 bases aligning to TRBD2. V dropped 1 base and J dropped 3; count of bases not matched to a gene: 16. The germline V gene encodes CDR1 LGHNA and CDR2 YSLEER. The CDR3 contains 19 residues.

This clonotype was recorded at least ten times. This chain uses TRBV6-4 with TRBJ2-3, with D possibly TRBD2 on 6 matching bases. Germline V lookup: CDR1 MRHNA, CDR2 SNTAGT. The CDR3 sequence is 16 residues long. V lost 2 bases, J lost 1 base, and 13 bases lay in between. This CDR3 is CASSDLPGGGTDTQYF. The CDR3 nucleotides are TGTGCCAGCAGTGACCTCCCTGGCGGGGGCACAGATACGCAGTATTTT.

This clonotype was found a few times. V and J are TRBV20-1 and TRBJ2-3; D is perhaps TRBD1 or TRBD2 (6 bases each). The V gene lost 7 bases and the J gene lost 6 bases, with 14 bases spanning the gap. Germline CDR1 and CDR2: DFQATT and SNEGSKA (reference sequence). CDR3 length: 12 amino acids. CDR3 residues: CSVSMGGDTQYF. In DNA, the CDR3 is TGCAGTGTCTCAATGGGGGGCGATACGCAGTATTTT.

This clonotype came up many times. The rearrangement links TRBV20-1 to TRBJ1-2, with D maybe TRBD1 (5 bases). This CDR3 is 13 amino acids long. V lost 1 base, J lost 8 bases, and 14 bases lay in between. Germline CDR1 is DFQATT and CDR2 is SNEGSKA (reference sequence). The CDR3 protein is CSARGGTAHGYTF. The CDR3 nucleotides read TGCAGTGCTAGAGGAGGGACGGCGCACGGCTACACCTTC.

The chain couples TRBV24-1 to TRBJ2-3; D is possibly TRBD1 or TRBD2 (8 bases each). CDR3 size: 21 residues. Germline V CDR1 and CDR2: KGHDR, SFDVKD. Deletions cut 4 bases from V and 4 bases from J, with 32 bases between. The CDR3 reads CATSDPRTGTRRFFIPDTQYF. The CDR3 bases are TGTGCCACCAGTGACCCCAGGACAGGGACTAGACGATTTTTCATACCAGATACGCAGTATTTT.